The 7 T cell receptor beta chains below come from one sample, sequenced in a study of T cell changes during pregnancy in multiple sclerosis. Assay: immunoSEQ multiplex PCR; the TCRdb copy retains only in-frame clones and omits some. This sample has under 70,000 clones, with roughly 91% found just once. The specimen was peripheral blood, collected in the third trimester of pregnancy. Receptor source: a female donor in good health, enrolled as a control in a pregnancy study.

J is TRBJ2-5 and V is TRBV6-1, with TRBD1 identical over 8 bases. This CDR3 comprises 15 residues. Looked up from germline, CDR1 is MNHNS and CDR2 is SASEGT. V lost 7 bases, J lost 5 bases, and 12 bases stayed unmatched. The CDR3: CASIRRDRGWETQYF. DNA for the CDR3: TGTGCCAGCATTAGAAGAGACAGGGGTTGGGAGACCCAGTACTTC.

This clone was picked up one time. The chain uses TRBV5-4 and TRBJ1-4; D call uncertain. Germline CDR1 and CDR2: SGHNT and YYREEE (reference sequence). This CDR3 comprises 14 residues. V dropped 0 bases and J dropped 7 bases, with 10 bases sitting between them. This CDR3 is CASSLVNSGEKLFF. CDR3 nucleotides: TGTGCCAGCAGCTTGGTAAATTCGGGTGAAAAACTGTTTTTT.

This chain links TRBV5-8 with TRBJ2-5, with a weak D call TRBD1 (5 bases). Germline V gene sequence: CDR1 SGHTS, CDR2 YDEGEE. V was cut by 4 bases and J by 7 bases, with 11 bases left in between. This CDR3 has 12 amino acids. The CDR3 here is CASSPLRGTQYF. The CDR3 DNA sequence: TGTGCCAGCAGCCCACTTAGGGGGACCCAGTACTTC.

The gene calls are TRBV4-2 and TRBJ2-1; a weak D match, TRBD2 (6 bases). The V end lost 0 bases, the J end lost 4 bases, and 13 bases lay between the germline ends. This CDR3 contains 16 residues. Germline CDR1 and CDR2: LGHNA and YNFKEQ. The CDR3, as DNA: TGTGCCAGCAGCCAAGAGTGGGGACTGCTGTACAATGAGCAGTTCTTC. Its protein product is CASSQEWGLLYNEQFF.

This chain connects TRBV5-4 to TRBJ2-7; no clear D gene. CDR3 size: 14 residues. V was shortened by 2 bases and J by 0 bases, with 9 bases between the two germline ends. CDR1 and CDR2 from the germline V gene are SGHNT and YYREEE (reference sequence). The CDR3 protein is CASSFDLSSYEQYF. The CDR3 bases are TGTGCCAGCAGCTTCGATCTTAGCTCCTACGAGCAGTACTTC.

The chain recombines TRBV15 with TRBJ2-5; D remains unclear. The CDR3 covers 15 residues. Per the germline V gene, CDR1 is LNHNV and CDR2 is YYDKDF (reference sequence). Trimming pared 3 bases from V and 5 bases from J, leaving 16 bases between. CDR3 bases: TGTGCCACCAGCAGTCTCCGGAGAGAGAGGGAGACCCAGTACTTC. Its translation is CATSSLRRERETQYF.

The V gene is TRBV18, the J gene TRBJ1-5; TRBD1 matches 7 bases. V lost 5 bases, J lost 5 bases, and 15 bases stayed unmatched. CDR1 and CDR2 from the germline V gene are KGHSH and LQKENI. CDR3 length equals 17 residues. The CDR3 DNA reads as TGTGCCAGCTCATCGACTCAAGAGGCAGGGGGTCATCAGCCCCAGCATTTT. Protein sequence: CASSSTQEAGGHQPQHF.